The 27 T cell receptor beta chains in this list originate from one sample, sequenced in a study of blood T cell repertoires in COVID-19. Measured with immunoSEQ multiplex PCR; TCRdb has only the in-frame clones, and not every one. The sample has 450,000 or so clones; 89% are singletons. Material for sequencing was peripheral blood. These receptor sequences come from a woman aged 40-49 years with COVID-19, enrolled during active disease.

V is TRBV7-3 and J is TRBJ2-2; D ambiguous. CDR1 and CDR2 from the germline V gene are SGHTA and FQGTGA. Trimming cost V 2 bases and J 7 bases, with 8 bases left between them. The CDR3 has 13 residues. This CDR3 is CASSLGEDGELFF. CDR3 DNA sequence: TGTGCCAGCAGCTTAGGAGAAGACGGGGAGCTGTTTTTT.

This clone turned up a few times. The V gene is TRBV9, the J gene TRBJ2-7; 7 bases are shared with TRBD1. Germline V lookup: CDR1 SGDLS, CDR2 YYNGEE. V shed 3 bases, J shed 7 bases, and the junction held 10 bases outside the gene matches. This CDR3 has 14 amino acids. The CDR3 DNA reads TGTGCCAGCAGCGCACTGGACAGGCTGGGGGAGCAGTACTTC. Translated, it gives CASSALDRLGEQYF.

V is TRBV6-5 and J is TRBJ1-4; 7 bases map to TRBD1. V lost 8 bases, J lost 7 bases, and 10 bases stayed unmatched. CDR1 and CDR2 from the germline V gene are MNHEY and SVGAGI. The CDR3 runs 14 residues. CDR3 amino acids: CASFSTGLGEKLFF. CDR3 bases: TGTGCCAGCTTCTCGACAGGGCTGGGTGAAAAACTGTTTTTT.

CDR3 in amino acids: CASSLGTSGSSYEQYF. CDR3 nucleotides: TGTGCCAGCAGCTTAGGGACTAGCGGGAGCTCCTACGAGCAGTACTTC. The chain is built from TRBV11-2 and TRBJ2-7, with TRBD2 matching 13 bases. In germline, CDR1 is SGHAT, CDR2 FQNNGV. The CDR3 has 16 amino acids. The ends lost 1 base at V and 0 bases at J; junction bases unmatched: 0.

The rearrangement uses TRBV4-1 and TRBJ2-1; 10 bases align to TRBD2. The CDR3 is made up of 16 amino acids. V lost 0 bases and J lost 12; bases outside the gene matches: 11. Germline-derived CDR1 and CDR2 are MGHRA and YSYEKL. The CDR3 sequence is CASSQEGNSGRRGQFF. CDR3 DNA: TGCGCCAGCAGCCAAGAAGGAAATAGCGGGAGGAGGGGGCAGTTCTTC.

V gene TRBV5-4 combines with J gene TRBJ1-4, with 8 bases aligning to TRBD1. Per the germline V gene, CDR1 is SGHNT and CDR2 is YYREEE (reference sequence). Trimming cost V 3 bases and J 4 bases; bases outside gene matches: 2. The CDR3 totals 14 residues. CDR3 nucleotide sequence: TGTGCCAGCAGCTCAGGGGGCGTTAATGAAAAACTGTTTTTT. It translates to CASSSGGVNEKLFF.

This sequence joins TRBV30 and TRBJ2-5; a possible D gene is TRBD1 (5 bases). V lost 2 bases and J lost 4, with 8 bases in between. The CDR3 contains 12 residues. Germline CDR1 is GTSNPN and CDR2 is SVGIG (reference sequence). The CDR3 region is CAWSIRGETQYF. The CDR3 DNA is TGTGCCTGGAGTATTAGGGGAGAGACCCAGTACTTC.

The chain is built from TRBV28 and TRBJ2-3, with 11 positions matching TRBD1. V lost 3 bases and J lost 7; bases outside the gene matches: 12. Per germline, CDR1 MDHEN and CDR2 SYDVKM. The CDR3 has 17 amino acids. The CDR3 DNA reads as TGTGCCAGCAGTTTTAGACGACCGGGACAGGGGGGAAATACGCAGTATTTT. This translates into CASSFRRPGQGGNTQYF.

The chain carries TRBV5-1 and TRBJ2-7, with 10 bases matching TRBD2. In germline, CDR1 is SGHRS, CDR2 YFSETQ. With V trimmed by 2 bases and J by 6 bases, 5 bases remained unmatched. The CDR3 sequence is 14 residues long. The CDR3 loop is CASSLDSGRGEQYF. The CDR3 DNA reads as TGCGCCAGCAGCTTAGACAGCGGGAGGGGCGAGCAGTACTTC.

The chain couples TRBV7-9 to TRBJ2-7; D unresolved. With 0 bases removed from V and 1 base from J, the gap between germline ends came to 7 bases. Germline lookup yields CDR1 SEHNR and CDR2 FQNEAQ (reference sequence). CDR3 length equals 14 residues. The CDR3 sequence is CASSLAELSYEQYF. The CDR3 DNA is TGTGCCAGCAGCTTAGCGGAGCTTTCCTACGAGCAGTACTTC.

The V gene is TRBV23-1, the J gene TRBJ1-1; D is perhaps TRBD1 (6 bases). TRBV23-1 is filed as an ORF, its function uncertain. V was cut by 7 bases and J by 4 bases, with 13 bases left in between. The CDR3 is 13 amino acids. CDR3 residues: CASKVVRGTEAFF. DNA for the CDR3: TGCGCCAGCAAAGTTGTCAGGGGCACTGAAGCTTTCTTT.

The chain joins TRBV7-9 to TRBJ2-1, with 9 bases matching TRBD2. This CDR3 contains 15 residues. The germline V gene has CDR1 SEHNR and CDR2 FQNEAQ (reference sequence). The junction had 7 bases not matched to a gene; V was cut back by 4 bases and J by 6 bases. The CDR3 DNA reads TGTGCCAGCAGCTCCGATAGCGGGAGCCCCAATGAGCAGTTCTTC. The encoded protein is CASSSDSGSPNEQFF.

The rearrangement uses TRBV2 and TRBJ2-1; D not resolved. Germline V gene data show CDR1 as SNHLY and CDR2 as FYNNEI. The CDR3 is 14 amino acids. V lost 4 bases and J 2 bases, leaving 9 bases between the germline ends. The CDR3 region is CASSVYLAYNEQFF. CDR3 DNA: TGTGCCAGCAGTGTTTATTTAGCCTACAATGAGCAGTTCTTC.

The chain carries TRBV5-1 and TRBJ2-2; possibly TRBD1 for D (6 bases). The CDR3 consists of 14 residues. The V gene's germline CDR1 is SGHRS and CDR2 YFSETQ. The V and J ends lost 4 bases and 7 bases respectively, with 14 bases between them. For the CDR3, the DNA is TGCGCCAGCAGCGCCGACAGGCCCGACGGGGAGCTGTTTTTT. Translation: CASSADRPDGELFF.

This clone came up once. This chain links TRBV4-3 with TRBJ1-3; no clear D gene. Germline V gives CDR1 LGHNA, CDR2 YSLEER. The CDR3 is made up of 16 amino acids. V dropped 1 base and J dropped 7 bases, with 17 bases sitting between them. CDR3 sequence: CASSQAALQAGNTIYF. Written as DNA, the CDR3 is TGCGCCAGCAGCCAAGCGGCCCTCCAGGCGGGGAACACCATATATTTT.

This chain uses TRBV28 with TRBJ2-7; TRBD2 might be the D (6 bases). The germline V and J ends were trimmed by 5 bases and 2 bases, with 31 bases remaining between them. The germline CDR1 and CDR2 sequences are MDHEN and SYDVKM. The length of the CDR3 is 20 residues. Here the CDR3 reads CASSPAVGGAPGVDAYEQYF. CDR3 DNA: TGTGCCAGCAGTCCTGCTGTAGGAGGGGCGCCGGGAGTGGACGCCTACGAGCAGTACTTC. Full variable domain (missing parts from reference TRBV28 and TRBJ2-7): DVKVTQSSRYLVKRTGEKVFLECVQDMDHENMFWYRQDPGLGLRLIYFSYDVKMKEKGDIPEGYSVSREKKERFSLILESASTNQTSMYLCASSPAVGGAPGVDAYEQYFGPGTRLTVT.

This clone was seen just once. The CDR3 region is CASSPTGGAGNQPQHF. In DNA form, the CDR3 reads TGTGCCAGCAGCCCCACAGGGGGCGCGGGCAATCAGCCCCAGCATTTT. The rearrangement uses TRBV9 and TRBJ1-5; 9 bases align to TRBD1. The germline gives CDR1 SGDLS, CDR2 YYNGEE. Trimming at V came to 4 bases and at J to 2 bases, leaving 7 bases not matched to a gene. The CDR3 consists of 16 residues.

The J gene is TRBJ2-5, the V gene TRBV2; 7 positions match TRBD2. The germline gives CDR1 SNHLY, CDR2 FYNNEI. This CDR3 contains 15 residues. Trimming took 0 bases from V and 1 from J; bases not matched to a gene: 2. CDR3 sequence reads: CASSEASGGQETQYF. DNA for the CDR3: TGTGCCAGCAGTGAAGCTTCGGGGGGCCAAGAGACCCAGTACTTC.

This chain links TRBV7-8 with TRBJ1-6, with D possibly matching TRBD1 (5 bases). Trimming cost V 1 base and J 6 bases, with 19 bases left between them. The CDR3 is made up of 18 amino acids. Germline CDR1 is SGHVS and CDR2 is FQNEAQ. The CDR3 reads CASSLVLTSGIGNSPLHF. Written as DNA, the CDR3 is TGTGCCAGCAGCTTAGTCCTGACCTCAGGGATTGGTAATTCACCCCTCCACTTT.

This rearrangement joins TRBV18 to TRBJ1-1; TRBD1 is a possible D gene (5 bases). V lost 5 bases and J lost 3, with 7 bases in between. The CDR3 has 12 amino acids. Germline CDR1 KGHSH, CDR2 LQKENI. The CDR3 bases are TGTGCCAGCTCAGCGACAGACACTGAAGCTTTCTTT. Encoded protein: CASSATDTEAFF.

The rearrangement joins TRBV30 to TRBJ1-3; the match to TRBD1 covers 7 bases. Losses at the gene ends were 0 bases for V and 0 bases for J; bases not matched to a gene: 5. Germline lookup yields CDR1 GTSNPN and CDR2 SVGIG (reference sequence). The CDR3 contains 16 residues. The CDR3 DNA reads as TGTGCCTGGAGTGTCTCGGGACAGAACTCTGGAAACACCATATATTTT. Translation: CAWSVSGQNSGNTIYF.

The chain uses TRBV6-7 and TRBJ1-2; D unresolved. TRBV6-7 is assigned to the ORF class and has an uncertain function. This CDR3 has 14 residues. Trimming cost V 4 bases and J 1 base, with 10 bases left between them. The CDR3 DNA follows: TGTGCCAGCAGTTCCCGGGTTGGTAACTATGGCTACACCTTC. Its protein product is CASSSRVGNYGYTF.

The chain is built from TRBV28 and TRBJ1-5; TRBD1 is a possible D gene (6 bases). This CDR3 comprises 14 residues. V shed 6 bases and J shed 7 bases, with 16 bases lying between them. Germline loops: CDR1 MDHEN, CDR2 SYDVKM. The CDR3: CASSLTGMRQPQHF. CDR3 coding DNA: TGTGCCAGCAGCCTAACAGGGATGAGGCAGCCCCAGCATTTT.

The V call is TRBV2, the J call TRBJ1-1; no clear D gene. The germline CDR1 and CDR2 sequences are SNHLY and FYNNEI. The V gene lost 6 bases and the J gene lost 5 bases, with 16 bases spanning the gap. The CDR3 is 14 amino acids. The CDR3 sequence is CASRKMSERTEAFF. The CDR3 DNA reads TGTGCCAGCAGGAAAATGTCGGAGAGAACTGAAGCTTTCTTT.

The rearrangement uses TRBV19 and TRBJ2-1; 7 bases fit TRBD1. The V gene end was trimmed by 6 bases and the J gene end by 6 bases; junction bases not matched to a gene: 2. The germline gives CDR1 LNHDA, CDR2 SQIVND (reference sequence). The CDR3 extends over 12 amino acids. The CDR3 DNA reads as TGTGCCAGTAGGAGGGACAGCAATGAGCAGTTCTTC. Residues: CASRRDSNEQFF.

The chain links TRBV12-3 or TRBV12-4 to TRBJ1-1; possible D gene TRBD1, 5 bases. Trimming left V 3 bases short and J 4 bases short, with 9 bases between. The CDR3 extends over 13 amino acids. CDR3 DNA: TGTGCCAGCAGTTTGGCAGGGCCCACTGAAGCTTTCTTT. Translated: CASSLAGPTEAFF.

The CDR3 loop is CASSIAGEADTQYF. The CDR3 DNA reads as TGTGCCAGCAGTATAGCGGGAGAGGCAGATACGCAGTATTTT. The chain links TRBV28 to TRBJ2-3, with TRBD2 matching 9 bases. Trimming took 5 bases from V and 4 from J; bases not matched to a gene: 4. CDR3 size: 14 residues. Germline CDR1 is MDHEN and CDR2 is SYDVKM.